Here is one T cell receptor beta chain with its context. Its antigen remains unknown. This CDR3 has 14 residues. The V gene's germline CDR1 is GTSNPN and CDR2 SVGIG (reference sequence). Losses at the gene ends were 3 bases for V and 6 bases for J; bases not matched to a gene: 5. The sample belongs to a study of CD8 T cells in Susac syndrome. The study's findings and limits: The study acknowledged a relatively small number of individuals in its TCR sequencing and HLA analysis.

RNA totalling about 0.45 to 1 ug underwent reverse transcription with random hexamers. TCRdb processed the immunoSEQ multiplex PCR reads anew with MiXCR; each CDR3 protein has one entry. Of approximately 180,000 distinct CDR3 sequences listed, 90% to 97% are singletons. Sequencing of TCR beta was performed on blood CD8+ and CD4+ T cells. FACS was used to enrich TEMRA cells, whereas the CD8+ and CD4+ T cells were obtained by negative isolation. This TCR derives from a human donor with multiple sclerosis. This sequence joins TRBV30 and TRBJ2-1; TRBD2 matches at 10 bases. Specimen: CD4+ T cells from PBMCs. The chain's CDR3 is CAWRKRGGRNEQFF. The CDR3 DNA reads as TGTGCCTGGAGGAAGCGGGGGGGCCGCAATGAGCAGTTCTTC.